Shown below are 28 T cell receptor beta chains from a single sample sequenced in a study of OX40 agonist ivuxolimab in advanced cancers. Generated by immunoSEQ multiplex PCR, the TCRdb table keeps only in-frame clones and is missing some. In the table there are tens of thousands of clones, about nine tenths of which are singletons. The input for sequencing was CD4+ or CD8+ T cells sorted from blood, taken in a trial of the OX40 agonist ivuxolimab. The source is an adult with an advanced solid tumor such as melanoma, head and neck, liver or kidney cancer.

This clone occurred once. V usage is TRBV7-2 and J usage is TRBJ2-5; D call uncertain. The ends were cut back, 4 bases at V and 4 bases at J, with 4 bases in the middle. This CDR3 comprises 11 residues. The germline CDR1 and CDR2 sequences are SGHTA and FQGNSA. Here the CDR3 reads CASSSGETQYF. For the CDR3, the DNA is TGTGCCAGCAGCTCGGGAGAGACCCAGTACTTC.

The CDR3 region has the DNA TGTGCCTCCCGAGGGGATACCAATGAAAAACTGTTTTTT. Amino acid sequence: CASRGDTNEKLFF. The J gene is TRBJ1-4, the V gene TRBV7-9, with a weak D call TRBD1 (5 bases). Looked up from germline, CDR1 is SEHNR and CDR2 is FQNEAQ (reference sequence). The ends were cut back, 11 bases at V and 5 bases at J, with 15 bases in the middle. There are 13 residues in the CDR3. Looking up the rest from reference TRBV7-9 and TRBJ1-4 gives the full variable domain: DTGVSQNPRHKITKRGQNVTFRCDPISEHNRLYWYRQTLGQGPEFLTYFQNEAQLEKSRLLSDRFSAERPKGSFSTLEIQRTEQGDSAMYLCASRGDTNEKLFFGSGTQLSVL.

The V gene is TRBV28, the J gene TRBJ2-2; D is unclear. Trimming pared 1 base from V and 5 bases from J, leaving 5 bases between. The CDR3 loop spans 13 amino acids. Germline loops: CDR1 MDHEN, CDR2 SYDVKM. The CDR3 spells CASSLSSTGELFF. As DNA, the CDR3 is TGTGCCAGCAGTTTATCCTCAACCGGGGAGCTGTTTTTT.

This sequence joins TRBV19 and TRBJ2-7; 8 positions match TRBD1. The length of the CDR3 is 14 residues. The junction had 9 bases not matched to a gene; V was cut back by 5 bases and J by 6 bases. The germline V gene has CDR1 LNHDA and CDR2 SQIVND (reference sequence). The CDR3 region is CASSPGQDLGEQYF. CDR3 nucleotide sequence: TGTGCCAGTAGTCCGGGACAGGACCTTGGCGAGCAGTACTTC.

The genes are TRBV29-1 and TRBJ1-2; no reliable D call. The V end was cut by 2 bases, the J end by 2 bases, with 6 bases between. The CDR3 totals 12 residues. The germline V gene has CDR1 SQVTM and CDR2 ANQGSEA. CDR3 DNA sequence: TGCAGCGTTGAAACCGCCAACTATGGCTACACCTTC. Its translation: CSVETANYGYTF.

The V call is TRBV6-5, the J call TRBJ1-2; D not certain. V lost 2 bases to trimming and J lost 7 bases, with 17 bases between them. Germline values: CDR1 MNHEY, CDR2 SVGAGI. CDR3 size: 15 residues. CDR3 DNA: TGTGCCAGCAGTTACACAGCTATAGCCCCGCGTGGCTACACCTTC. The encoded protein is CASSYTAIAPRGYTF.

The genes are TRBV6-5 and TRBJ1-3; perhaps TRBD1 as D (6 bases). This CDR3 has 14 amino acids. From germline, CDR1 is MNHEY and CDR2 SVGAGI. Trimming took 6 bases from V and 2 from J, leaving 11 bases between them. In DNA, the CDR3 is TGTGCCAGCAGGATCACAGGGACTGGAAACACCATATATTTT. Its protein is CASRITGTGNTIYF.

The rearrangement joins TRBV5-4 to TRBJ2-7; no clear D gene. The CDR3 loop spans 14 amino acids. The germline V and J ends were trimmed by 0 bases and 3 bases, with 10 bases remaining between them. Germline lookup yields CDR1 SGHNT and CDR2 YYREEE (reference sequence). CDR3 amino acids: CASSLDPGFYEQYF. CDR3 nucleotides: TGTGCCAGCAGCTTGGACCCCGGGTTCTACGAGCAGTACTTC.

The V and J genes are TRBV7-9 and TRBJ2-3; 11 bases fit TRBD1. Germline V gene data show CDR1 as SEHNR and CDR2 as FQNEAQ (reference sequence). The CDR3 covers 14 residues. After removal of 5 bases from V and 6 bases from J, the junction contained 4 bases not matched to a gene. As DNA, the CDR3 is TGTGCCAGCAGCCAAGGACAGGGGGCTGATACGCAGTATTTT. Its protein product is CASSQGQGADTQYF.

The chain links TRBV6-5 to TRBJ2-5, with D possibly called TRBD1 or TRBD2 (5 bases each). The end of the DNA fits TRBJ2-7 better, so the J call may be wrong. The germline V gene has CDR1 MNHEY and CDR2 SVGAGI. The CDR3 contains 15 residues. The CDR3 loop reads CASSYPGTFYYEQYF. In nucleotides, the CDR3 is TGTGCCAGCAGTTACCCCGGGACCTTTTACTACGAGCAGTACTTC.

CDR3 amino acids: CASIRGSELNTEAFF. As DNA, the CDR3 is TGTGCCAGCATAAGAGGAAGCGAATTGAACACTGAAGCTTTCTTT. J is TRBJ1-1 and V is TRBV2; D unclear. Trimming cost V 7 bases and J 0 bases, with 15 bases left between them. CDR1 is SNHLY and CDR2 is FYNNEI in the germline V gene. This CDR3 region has 15 residues.

The chain joins TRBV14 to TRBJ2-1, with a possible D match to TRBD2 (6 bases). Trimming took 4 bases from V and 13 from J, leaving 14 bases between them. The CDR3 runs 12 residues. The germline V gene encodes CDR1 SGHDN and CDR2 FVKESK. The CDR3, as DNA: TGTGCCAGCAGCCCGGGACTTCCAATTCAGTTCTTC. Translated, it gives CASSPGLPIQFF.

The J gene is TRBJ2-1, the V gene TRBV7-8, with D perhaps matching TRBD1 or TRBD2 (5 bases each). The V and J ends lost 5 bases and 3 bases respectively, with 29 bases between them. This CDR3 spans 20 amino acids. Germline-derived CDR1 and CDR2 are SGHVS and FQNEAQ. The CDR3 DNA reads TGTGCCAGCAGCATACTCCTGGTCCGGAGGCAGGGAATGGACTACAATGAGCAGTTCTTC. This gives the protein CASSILLVRRQGMDYNEQFF. Full variable domain (missing parts from reference TRBV7-8 and TRBJ2-1): GAGVSQSPRYKVAKRGQDVALRCDPISGHVSLFWYQQALGQGPEFLTYFQNEAQLDKSGLPSDRFFAERPEGSVSTLKIQRTQQEDSAVYLCASSILLVRRQGMDYNEQFFGPGTRLTVL.

V and J are TRBV11-3 and TRBJ2-1; unclear D gene. Germline CDR1 SGHNT, CDR2 YENEEA. V gave up 1 base and J gave up 8 bases, with 21 bases separating them. This CDR3 is built from 17 residues. In nucleotides, the CDR3 is TGTGCCAGCAGCTTAGGTTGGTGGGCAGGAGACGACGATGAGCAGTTCTTC. As protein: CASSLGWWAGDDDEQFF.

This sequence joins TRBV9 and TRBJ2-3; D is undetermined. V gave up 5 bases and J gave up 0 bases, with 13 bases separating them. Germline V CDR1 and CDR2: SGDLS, YYNGEE. This CDR3 is 15 amino acids long. The CDR3 loop reads CASSVLDTSTDTQYF. CDR3 nucleotides: TGTGCCAGCAGTGTCCTGGATACTAGCACAGATACGCAGTATTTT.

The chain recombines TRBV5-5 with TRBJ2-7, with TRBD2 as a possible D gene (6 bases). Germline lookup yields CDR1 SGHKS and CDR2 YYEKEE (reference sequence). The CDR3 is 15 residues long. The V gene lost 3 bases and the J gene lost 0 bases, with 13 bases spanning the gap. For the CDR3, the DNA is TGTGCCAGCAGCTCGGAACTAGCCCGCTCCTACGAGCAGTACTTC. The encoded protein is CASSSELARSYEQYF.

This clone appeared a single time. This sequence joins TRBV6-6 and TRBJ1-2; D possibly corresponds to TRBD1 (6 bases). Germline V gene sequence: CDR1 MNHNY, CDR2 SVGAGI (reference sequence). The CDR3 is made up of 11 amino acids. V lost 7 bases and J lost 6, with 9 bases in between. The CDR3 reads CASNQGHGYTF. CDR3 bases: TGTGCCAGCAACCAGGGGCATGGCTACACCTTC.

V and J are TRBV27 and TRBJ2-3; no clear D gene. V shed 3 bases and J shed 0 bases, with 10 bases lying between them. This CDR3 spans 15 amino acids. Germline V gene sequence: CDR1 MNHEY, CDR2 SMNVEV (reference sequence). Here the CDR3 DNA reads TGTGCCAGCAGTTTCAAACAGCTAAGCACAGATACGCAGTATTTT. This translates into CASSFKQLSTDTQYF.

The chain has TRBV30 and TRBJ2-3; no definite D call. Trimming pared 0 bases from V and 1 base from J, leaving 11 bases between. The CDR3 runs 15 residues. Germline CDR1 GTSNPN, CDR2 SVGIG (reference sequence). The DNA of the CDR3 is TGTGCCTGGAGTGTACCCCGAGACCGCACAGATACGCAGTATTTT. The encoded protein is CAWSVPRDRTDTQYF.

The rearrangement links TRBV6-5 to TRBJ1-3; D is uncertain. The CDR3 sequence is 13 residues long. Germline loops: CDR1 MNHEY, CDR2 SVGAGI. The V end was cut by 5 bases, the J end by 0 bases, with 5 bases between. CDR3 coding DNA: TGTGCCAGCAGTGAGATCTCTGGAAACACCATATATTTT. Translated, it gives CASSEISGNTIYF.

V and J are TRBV7-9 and TRBJ2-1; TRBD2 matches 9 bases. V trimming: 5 bases; J trimming: 9 bases; junction bases outside the gene matches: 8. The CDR3 covers 14 residues. Germline CDR1 SEHNR, CDR2 FQNEAQ (reference sequence). The CDR3 DNA reads TGTGCCAGCAGCCGCCTAGCGGGAAATGGTGAGCAGTTCTTC. Translation gives CASSRLAGNGEQFF.

The rearrangement uses TRBV27 and TRBJ2-2; no clear D. Germline lookup yields CDR1 MNHEY and CDR2 SMNVEV (reference sequence). This CDR3 has 15 residues. V was shortened by 2 bases and J by 2 bases, with 9 bases between the two germline ends. The CDR3 region is CASSLSSGNTGELFF. In DNA, the CDR3 is TGTGCCAGCAGTTTAAGTTCCGGAAACACCGGGGAGCTGTTTTTT.

This chain connects TRBV18 to TRBJ2-2; the D call may be TRBD1 or TRBD2 (5 bases each). Trimming stripped 4 bases from V and 9 bases from J, with 15 bases between. Germline CDR1 is KGHSH and CDR2 is LQKENI. The CDR3 runs 14 residues. CDR3 coding DNA: TGTGCCAGCTCACGGGACCCGTCAAAAAGGGAGCTGTTTTTT. Amino acid sequence: CASSRDPSKRELFF.

The chain is built from TRBV4-3 and TRBJ1-4; D is undetermined. Trimming removed 3 bases from V and 5 bases from J, with 7 bases in between. Germline loops: CDR1 LGHNA, CDR2 YSLEER. The CDR3 runs to 13 residues. The CDR3, as DNA: TGCGCCAGCAGCCAGGGTGAGAATGAAAAACTGTTTTTT. It is translated as CASSQGENEKLFF.

The V call is TRBV9, the J call TRBJ2-1; 7 bases agree with TRBD1. Germline-derived CDR1 and CDR2 are SGDLS and YYNGEE. The trim removed 0 bases at V and 10 bases at J, leaving 10 bases unmatched. The CDR3 is 15 residues long. Here the CDR3 DNA reads TGTGCCAGCAGCGTAGGAGTGGGACAGCTTAGGGAGCAGTTCTTC. Its protein is CASSVGVGQLREQFF.

This sequence joins TRBV5-1 and TRBJ2-5; D gene uncertain. This CDR3 spans 14 amino acids. Trimming left V 4 bases short and J 5 bases short, with 15 bases between. Germline assignment: CDR1 SGHRS and CDR2 YFSETQ. The CDR3 nucleotides are TGCGCCAGCAGCACGGGTGCGGATTACGAGACCCAGTACTTC. Translating gives CASSTGADYETQYF.

The chain couples TRBV2 to TRBJ1-5, with D possibly matching TRBD1 (6 bases). The germline V gene has CDR1 SNHLY and CDR2 FYNNEI. The CDR3 contains 14 residues. Trimming left V 4 bases short and J 2 bases short, with 9 bases between. The CDR3 DNA is TGTGCCAGCAGTGCGAGGACAGGCAATCAGCCCCAGCATTTT. This codes for CASSARTGNQPQHF.

This rearrangement joins TRBV10-2 to TRBJ1-1, with D uncertain. The V gene's germline CDR1 is WSHSY and CDR2 SAAADI. This CDR3 comprises 12 residues. V shed 3 bases and J shed 2 bases, with 4 bases lying between them. The CDR3 loop reads CASSERNTEAFF. The DNA for the CDR3 is TGCGCCAGCAGTGAACGTAACACTGAAGCTTTCTTT.